This entry describes one TCR beta chain. This record belongs to a study of blood T cell repertoires in COVID-19. As for the study in general: Some COVID-19 samples were acute and others convalescent; all came from the United States, Italy and Spain.

Per the authors' pipeline: Nucleated cell number was recorded as an estimate derived from reference gene primer amplification. Profiled with immunoSEQ multiplex PCR; TCRdb holds only in-frame clones, not every one. V, J and clone size are those of that table, while D and trimming were read from the DNA. The table records 100,000 to 150,000 clones, approximately 89% of them present only once. Patients of the Seattle cohort, enrolled during active infection, were followed longitudinally. V lost 2 bases and J 5 bases, leaving 13 bases between the germline ends. Germline-derived CDR1 and CDR2 are SGHAT and FQNNGV. The CDR3 loop spans 14 amino acids.

This clonotype was obtained from a woman between 65 and 79 years old with COVID-19, enrolled during active disease. Sequencing was done on a sample of peripheral blood. The chain is built from TRBV11-2 and TRBJ2-7; no definite D call. CDR3 sequence (DNA): TGTGCCAGCAGCTTATCAAGCCTGTCCCACGAGCAGTACTTC. Amino acid sequence: CASSLSSLSHEQYF.